What follows are 18 T cell receptor beta chains derived from one specimen sequenced in a study of blood T cell repertoires in COVID-19. The table came from immunoSEQ multiplex PCR; TCRdb's copy has only in-frame clones and leaves some out. Of approximately 150,000 clones listed, 70% to 85% were seen once; the top ten hold about 7.8%. Sequencing used peripheral blood. These receptors came from a woman in her 50s in a cohort sampled during active or convalescent COVID-19.

V usage is TRBV9 and J usage is TRBJ2-7, with no clear D. V gave up 0 bases and J gave up 2 bases, with 6 bases separating them. In germline, CDR1 is SGDLS, CDR2 YYNGEE. This CDR3 is built from 13 residues. The CDR3 sequence is CASSVGVAYEQYF. The CDR3 DNA reads TGTGCCAGCAGCGTAGGAGTTGCCTACGAGCAGTACTTC.

The chain is built from TRBV5-1 and TRBJ2-5; possible D gene TRBD1, 6 bases. Germline CDR1 reads SGHRS; CDR2 reads YFSETQ. CDR3 length: 15 amino acids. The V gene lost 2 bases and the J gene lost 2 bases, with 13 bases spanning the gap. The CDR3 region is CASSFTGQSQETQYF. The CDR3 DNA sequence: TGCGCCAGCAGCTTCACAGGACAGTCACAAGAGACCCAGTACTTC.

This clone was counted a few times. No DNA is shown, since the ends of the CDR3 on it are uncertain; the CDR3 is the one TCRdb lists. This chain links TRBV19 with TRBJ2-6; no check of the table's D call, TRBD2, against the DNA was made. With termini counted, the CDR3 has 17 amino acids. CDR1 is LNHDA, CDR2 SQIVND, per germline (reference sequence). CDR3 in amino acids: CASSTTGRTFGANVLTF.

In this sample, this clone turned up once. The V call is TRBV19, the J call TRBJ1-1; 9 nucleotides align to TRBD1. Germline trimming cut 6 bases from V and 11 bases from J; bases unmatched to any gene: 13. CDR3 size: 14 residues. Germline CDR1 and CDR2: LNHDA and SQIVND (reference sequence). This chain's CDR3 is CASSTRGQGQRAFF. CDR3 coding DNA: TGTGCCAGTAGCACTCGCGGACAGGGGCAAAGGGCTTTCTTT.

The V gene is TRBV5-1, the J gene TRBJ2-1; 7 positions agree with TRBD1. Germline V gene sequence: CDR1 SGHRS, CDR2 YFSETQ. Trimming took 0 bases from V and 3 from J; bases not matched to a gene: 6. CDR3 length equals 16 residues. CDR3 amino acids: CASSLETGHIYNEQFF. The CDR3 DNA reads as TGCGCCAGCAGCTTGGAGACAGGGCATATCTACAATGAGCAGTTCTTC.

This clone turned up a few times. The chain is built from TRBV2 and TRBJ1-4, with TRBD1 identical over 9 bases. The germline gives CDR1 SNHLY, CDR2 FYNNEI. V shed 5 bases, J shed 5 bases, and the junction held 3 bases outside the gene matches. The CDR3 sequence is 14 residues long. The CDR3 protein is CASSLQGANEKLFF. CDR3 sequence (DNA): TGTGCCAGCAGTCTACAGGGGGCCAATGAAAAACTGTTTTTT.

The V and J genes are TRBV25-1 and TRBJ1-4; D perhaps matches TRBD1 (6 bases). This CDR3 has 16 amino acids. The germline V gene encodes CDR1 MGHDK and CDR2 SYGVNS. Trimming removed 9 bases from V and 6 bases from J, with 23 bases in between. CDR3 loop: CARPAADGGAHEKLFF. The CDR3 region has the DNA TGTGCCAGGCCAGCCGCCGATGGGGGGGCCCATGAAAAACTGTTTTTT.

The V call is TRBV11-2, the J call TRBJ1-4; the match to TRBD1 covers 7 bases. V was pared by 5 bases and J by 11 bases, with 11 bases of the junction left unmatched. Germline V gene data show CDR1 as SGHAT and CDR2 as FQNNGV. There are 14 residues in the CDR3. CDR3 nucleotide sequence: TGTGCCAGCAGCAGAGGGGGCAGCCACGAGAAACTGTTTTTT. Its protein product is CASSRGGSHEKLFF.

The J gene is TRBJ1-2, the V gene TRBV7-8; D possibly corresponds to TRBD1 (6 bases). Trimming took off 5 bases at V and 4 bases at J, with 14 bases between the two ends. CDR1 and CDR2 (germline): SGHVS, FQNEAQ. This CDR3 spans 14 amino acids. CDR3 residues: CASSIGTPRYGYTF. The CDR3 DNA follows: TGTGCCAGCAGCATCGGGACACCACGCTATGGCTACACCTTC.

V is TRBV19 and J is TRBJ1-1; a weak D match, TRBD1 (5 bases). In germline, CDR1 is LNHDA, CDR2 SQIVND (reference sequence). The CDR3 runs 13 residues. The ends were cut back, 7 bases at V and 5 bases at J, with 14 bases in the middle. The CDR3 nucleotides read TGTGCCAGTACCCTACAATCAGGGACTGAAGCTTTCTTT. As protein: CASTLQSGTEAFF.

The V gene is TRBV7-9, the J gene TRBJ1-1, with 9 bases that match TRBD1. CDR1 and CDR2 from the germline V gene are SEHNR and FQNEAQ (reference sequence). After removal of 5 bases from V and 4 bases from J, the junction contained 8 bases not matched to a gene. The CDR3 length is 15 residues. CDR3 DNA sequence: TGTGCCAGCAGCCCTCGAACAGGGGGCAGCACTGAAGCTTTCTTT. The encoded protein is CASSPRTGGSTEAFF.

This chain joins TRBV7-6 and TRBJ2-7, with 8 bases lining up with TRBD1. There are 15 residues in the CDR3. Germline CDR1 is SGHVS and CDR2 is FNYEAQ. Unmatched junction bases numbered 4, after V lost 3 bases and J lost 0 bases. The DNA for the CDR3 is TGTGCCAGCAGCTTTGGACAGGGACCCTCCTACGAGCAGTACTTC. As protein: CASSFGQGPSYEQYF.

V usage is TRBV5-4 and J usage is TRBJ2-1, with TRBD1 matching 8 bases. J lost 6 bases, V lost 3 bases, and 5 bases had no gene match. This CDR3 spans 14 amino acids. Per the germline V gene, CDR1 is SGHNT and CDR2 is YYREEE (reference sequence). The CDR3 spells CASSSGGWGNEQFF. The DNA of the CDR3 is TGTGCCAGCAGCTCAGGGGGCTGGGGCAATGAGCAGTTCTTC.

This clone was found once. This chain connects TRBV6-6 to TRBJ1-3; 8 nucleotides match TRBD1. The CDR3 has 15 amino acids. From germline, CDR1 is MNHNY and CDR2 SVGAGI (reference sequence). V was pared by 8 bases and J by 2 bases, with 8 bases of the junction left unmatched. CDR3 nucleotides: TGTGCCAGCGGTAAACAGGGGGTCACTGGAAACACCATATATTTT. Amino acids: CASGKQGVTGNTIYF.

The V and J genes are TRBV12-3 or TRBV12-4 and TRBJ1-5; no clear D. This CDR3 contains 13 residues. Trimming shortened V by 7 bases and J by 2 bases, and 9 bases separated the two germline ends. The CDR3 protein is CASTKAGNQPQHF. The CDR3 DNA sequence: TGTGCCAGCACCAAAGCGGGCAATCAGCCCCAGCATTTT.

The chain employs TRBV2 and TRBJ1-4; 8 bases match TRBD1. The CDR3 extends over 14 amino acids. Looked up from germline, CDR1 is SNHLY and CDR2 is FYNNEI. The ends lost 7 bases at V and 9 bases at J; junction bases unmatched: 10. This CDR3 reads CASTTGGGTKKLFF. In DNA, the CDR3 is TGTGCCAGCACAACAGGGGGTGGAACGAAAAAACTGTTTTTT.

The chain is built from TRBV19 and TRBJ1-1; D uncertain. Trimming took 3 bases from V and 4 from J, leaving 12 bases between them. Germline V gives CDR1 LNHDA, CDR2 SQIVND (reference sequence). The CDR3 has 14 amino acids. This chain's CDR3 is CASSMDGGSTEAFF. As DNA, the CDR3 is TGTGCCAGTAGTATGGACGGTGGGAGCACTGAAGCTTTCTTT.

This clone was seen a single time. The CDR3 nucleotides read TGTGCCAGCGGAGGGGGGGGTGTTGGAAACACCATATATTTT. This gives the protein CASGGGGVGNTIYF. V and J are TRBV2 and TRBJ1-3, with a tentative D call TRBD1 (6 bases). CDR3 length: 14 residues. CDR1 is SNHLY and CDR2 is FYNNEI in the germline V gene. V was shortened by 8 bases and J by 3 bases, with 14 bases between the two germline ends.